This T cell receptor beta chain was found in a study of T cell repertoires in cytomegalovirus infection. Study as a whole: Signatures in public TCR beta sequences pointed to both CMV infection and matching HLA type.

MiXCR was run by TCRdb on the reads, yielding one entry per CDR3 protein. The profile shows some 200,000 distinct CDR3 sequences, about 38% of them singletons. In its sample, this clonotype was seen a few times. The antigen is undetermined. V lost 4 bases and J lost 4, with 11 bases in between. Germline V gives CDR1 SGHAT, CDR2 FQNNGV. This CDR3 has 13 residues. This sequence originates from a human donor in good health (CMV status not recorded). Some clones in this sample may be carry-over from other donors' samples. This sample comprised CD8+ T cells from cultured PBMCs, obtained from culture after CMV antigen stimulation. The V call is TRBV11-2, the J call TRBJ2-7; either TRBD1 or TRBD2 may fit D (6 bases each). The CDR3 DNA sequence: TGTGCCAGCAGCTCGGGGGCAGAGTACGAGCAGTACTTC. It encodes CASSSGAEYEQYF. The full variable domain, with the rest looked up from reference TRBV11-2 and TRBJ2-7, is EAGVAQSPRYKIIEKRQSVAFWCNPISGHATLYWYQQILGQGPKLLIQFQNNGVVDDSQLPKDRFSAERLKGVDSTLKIQPAKLEDSAVYLCASSSGAEYEQYFGPGTRLTVT.